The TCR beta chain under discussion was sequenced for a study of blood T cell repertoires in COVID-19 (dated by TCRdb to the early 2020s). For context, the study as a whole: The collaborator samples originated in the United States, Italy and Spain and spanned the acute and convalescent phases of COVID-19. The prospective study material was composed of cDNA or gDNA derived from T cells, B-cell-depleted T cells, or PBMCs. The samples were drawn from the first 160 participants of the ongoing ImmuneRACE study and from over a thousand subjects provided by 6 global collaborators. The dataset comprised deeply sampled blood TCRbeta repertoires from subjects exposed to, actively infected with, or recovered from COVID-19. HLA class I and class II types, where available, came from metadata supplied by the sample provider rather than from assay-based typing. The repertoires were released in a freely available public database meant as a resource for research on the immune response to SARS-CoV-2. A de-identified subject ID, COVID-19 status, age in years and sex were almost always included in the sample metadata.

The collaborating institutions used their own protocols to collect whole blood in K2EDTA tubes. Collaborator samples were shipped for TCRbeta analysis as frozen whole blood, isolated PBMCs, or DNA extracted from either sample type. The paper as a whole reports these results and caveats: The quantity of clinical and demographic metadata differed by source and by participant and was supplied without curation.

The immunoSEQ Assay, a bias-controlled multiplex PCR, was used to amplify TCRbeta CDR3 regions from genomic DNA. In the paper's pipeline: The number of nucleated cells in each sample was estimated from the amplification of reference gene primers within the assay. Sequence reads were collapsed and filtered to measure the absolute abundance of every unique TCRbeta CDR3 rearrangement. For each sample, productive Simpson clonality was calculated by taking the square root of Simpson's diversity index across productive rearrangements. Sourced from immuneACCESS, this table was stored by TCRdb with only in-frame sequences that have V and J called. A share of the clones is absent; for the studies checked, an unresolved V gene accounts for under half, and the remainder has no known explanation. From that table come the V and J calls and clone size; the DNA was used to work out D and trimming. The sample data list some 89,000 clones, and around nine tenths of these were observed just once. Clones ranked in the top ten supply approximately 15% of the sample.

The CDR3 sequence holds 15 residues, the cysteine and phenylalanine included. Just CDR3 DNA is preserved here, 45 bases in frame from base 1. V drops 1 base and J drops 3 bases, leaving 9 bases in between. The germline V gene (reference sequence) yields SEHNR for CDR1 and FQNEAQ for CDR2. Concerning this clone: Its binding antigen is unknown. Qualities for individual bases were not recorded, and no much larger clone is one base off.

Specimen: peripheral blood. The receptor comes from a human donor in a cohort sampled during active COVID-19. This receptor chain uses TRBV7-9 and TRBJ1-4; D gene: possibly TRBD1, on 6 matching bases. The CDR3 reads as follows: CASSLEGGSNEKLFF. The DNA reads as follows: TGTGCCAGCAGCTTAGAGGGGGGGTCTAATGAAAAACTGTTTTTT.